The 23 T cell receptor beta chains reported below all come from one sample, sequenced in a study of cytomegalovirus exposure and HLA in healthy donors. PCR used 60 Vbeta primers and 13 Jbeta primers. Assay: immunoSEQ multiplex PCR; the TCRdb copy retains only in-frame clones and omits some. Of roughly 66,000 clones listed, about four fifths were seen once; the top ten hold 7.8%. Sample: PBMCs. The receptors come from a man aged 18 to 35 in good health and CMV-seropositive.

The V and J genes are TRBV6-5 and TRBJ1-2; D might be TRBD1 (5 bases). CDR1 is MNHEY, CDR2 SVGAGI, per germline. Trimming took 0 bases from V and 2 from J, leaving 7 bases between them. The CDR3 sequence is 14 residues long. CDR3 residues: CASSYSRANYGYTF. Written as DNA, the CDR3 is TGTGCCAGCAGTTACTCCAGGGCGAACTATGGCTACACCTTC.

The J gene is TRBJ1-3, the V gene TRBV2; D gene unclear. Trimming took off 4 bases at V and 0 bases at J, with 7 bases between the two ends. Germline values: CDR1 SNHLY, CDR2 FYNNEI. The CDR3 runs to 14 residues. CDR3 nucleotides: TGTGCCAGCAGTGGAGATGTCTCTGGAAACACCATATATTTT. This codes for CASSGDVSGNTIYF.

The rearrangement uses TRBV6-4 and TRBJ1-2; TRBD1 might be the D (5 bases). CDR3 length equals 15 residues. The germline CDR1 and CDR2 sequences are MRHNA and SNTAGT. V lost 6 bases to trimming and J lost 8 bases, with 22 bases between them. This chain's CDR3 is CASSPGGAGAFGYTF. CDR3 DNA sequence: TGTGCCAGCAGCCCCGGTGGGGCAGGCGCTTTCGGCTACACCTTC.

The CDR3 DNA follows: TGTGCCATCAGTTCCGGGACAGGGGTAGGGGGCTACACCTTC. Amino acid sequence: CAISSGTGVGGYTF. The V gene is TRBV10-3, the J gene TRBJ1-2; 10 nucleotides agree with TRBD1. Germline CDR1 ENHRY, CDR2 SYGVKD. CDR3 size: 14 residues. V gave up 5 bases and J gave up 8 bases; unmatched junction bases: 8.

The chain is built from TRBV30 and TRBJ1-2, with 8 bases identical to TRBD1. Germline CDR1 and CDR2: GTSNPN and SVGIG (reference sequence). The CDR3 totals 12 residues. V gave up 2 bases and J gave up 4 bases; unmatched junction bases: 0. CDR3 amino acids: CAWSTGGYGYTF. In DNA form, the CDR3 reads TGTGCCTGGAGTACAGGGGGCTATGGCTACACCTTC.

This clone was recorded many times. The chain employs TRBV19 and TRBJ2-1, with TRBD2 matching 9 bases. The CDR3 runs 15 residues. Unmatched junction bases numbered 7, after V lost 3 bases and J lost 7 bases. Germline V gene data show CDR1 as LNHDA and CDR2 as SQIVND (reference sequence). CDR3: CASSISAGGPNEQFF. The CDR3 coding sequence is TGTGCCAGTAGTATTTCCGCGGGAGGGCCAAATGAGCAGTTCTTC.

The V call is TRBV11-3, the J call TRBJ1-1, with 7 bases identical to TRBD1. CDR1 SGHNT and CDR2 YENEEA come from the germline V gene. This CDR3 contains 15 residues. The V segment lost 3 bases and the J segment 4 bases; nucleotides outside the gene matches: 8. Here the CDR3 reads CASSFSGQGGTEAFF. CDR3 in DNA: TGTGCCAGCAGCTTTAGTGGGCAGGGGGGCACTGAAGCTTTCTTT.

The chain joins TRBV13 to TRBJ1-1; 11 nucleotides agree with TRBD1. The CDR3 covers 13 residues. Germline V CDR1 and CDR2: PRHDT, FYEKMQ (reference sequence). The J segment lost 4 bases and the V segment lost 6 bases, leaving 1 base of the junction unmatched. CDR3 coding DNA: TGTGCCAGCAGTGGACAGGGGGCCACTGAAGCTTTCTTT. Encoded protein: CASSGQGATEAFF.

The V call is TRBV5-4, the J call TRBJ2-3; no clear D gene. CDR1 is SGHNT, CDR2 YYREEE, per germline (reference sequence). The CDR3 has 11 residues. V was shortened by 1 base and J by 6 bases, with 3 bases between the two germline ends. The CDR3: CASSLSDTQYF. CDR3 DNA: TGTGCCAGCAGCTTGTCTGATACGCAGTATTTT.

The rearrangement joins TRBV6-5 to TRBJ2-1, with D possibly TRBD1 on 5 matching bases. The CDR3 extends over 14 amino acids. Germline V gene sequence: CDR1 MNHEY, CDR2 SVGAGI. V lost 7 bases and J lost 10, with 20 bases in between. CDR3 loop: CASTRYRYYSEQFF. As DNA, the CDR3 is TGTGCCAGCACCCGCTACAGGTACTACAGCGAGCAGTTCTTC.

The J gene is TRBJ1-4, the V gene TRBV10-2, with 9 bases that match TRBD1. Trimming removed 6 bases from V and 5 bases from J; junction bases left unmatched: 7. This CDR3 spans 15 amino acids. Germline CDR1 and CDR2: WSHSY and SAAADI. As DNA, the CDR3 is TGCGCCAGCAGAGCCGGGACAGGGACGAATGAAAAACTGTTTTTT. It encodes CASRAGTGTNEKLFF.

This chain joins TRBV30 and TRBJ1-2; D is undetermined. The germline V gene has CDR1 GTSNPN and CDR2 SVGIG (reference sequence). The CDR3 length is 11 residues. V was clipped by 3 bases and J by 10 bases, with 12 bases between them. In DNA, the CDR3 is TGTGCCTGGAGGCAAACCGGGAACTACACCTTC. Translation: CAWRQTGNYTF.

The gene calls are TRBV7-9 and TRBJ1-5; D gene unclear. This CDR3 contains 14 residues. Trimming pared 1 base from V and 2 bases from J, leaving 6 bases between. CDR1 SEHNR and CDR2 FQNEAQ come from the germline V gene (reference sequence). The CDR3 bases are TGTGCCAGCAGCTTAGGGGAGGGCAATCAGCCCCAGCATTTT. Translation: CASSLGEGNQPQHF.

The genes are TRBV6-1 and TRBJ1-1, with 8 bases fitting TRBD1. The CDR3 length is 15 residues. Trimming removed 6 bases from V and 7 bases from J; junction bases left unmatched: 13. CDR1 and CDR2 from the germline V gene are MNHNS and SASEGT. DNA of the CDR3: TGTGCCAGCAGCCTCCTCGAGACAGGGGTTGGTGAAGCTTTCTTT. Translated: CASSLLETGVGEAFF.

The chain couples TRBV6-5 to TRBJ1-3; D is ambiguous. The ends were cut back, 2 bases at V and 0 bases at J, with 5 bases in the middle. Germline lookup yields CDR1 MNHEY and CDR2 SVGAGI. This CDR3 region has 14 residues. The CDR3 region is CASSYAGSGNTIYF. The CDR3 DNA reads TGTGCCAGCAGTTACGCGGGCTCTGGAAACACCATATATTTT.

V and J are TRBV18 and TRBJ1-4; D remains ambiguous. Trimming removed 3 bases at V and 8 bases at J, with 13 bases between. The CDR3 length is 14 residues. Germline values: CDR1 KGHSH, CDR2 LQKENI. The CDR3 bases are TGTGCCAGCTCACCGAGGGATCTGGGAGAAAAACTGTTTTTT. Translation gives CASSPRDLGEKLFF.

The CDR3 here is CASNPGQGTPYEQYF. In DNA, the CDR3 is TGTGCCAGCAACCCGGGACAGGGGACCCCCTACGAGCAGTACTTC. The gene calls are TRBV9 and TRBJ2-7; 10 nucleotides agree with TRBD1. Per the germline V gene, CDR1 is SGDLS and CDR2 is YYNGEE. V was clipped by 6 bases and J by 2 bases; unmatched bases: 8. The CDR3 covers 15 residues.

The chain combines TRBV15 with TRBJ1-4, with D unclear. Trimming removed 1 base from V and 6 bases from J, with 12 bases in between. The CDR3 loop spans 15 amino acids. Germline-derived CDR1 and CDR2 are LNHNV and YYDKDF (reference sequence). CDR3 in DNA: TGTGCCACCAGCAGAGGCCGGGGTTCCCATGAAAAACTGTTTTTT. This encodes CATSRGRGSHEKLFF. Filled out from reference TRBV15 and TRBJ1-4, the complete variable domain reads DAMVIQNPRYQVTQFGKPVTLSCSQTLNHNVMYWYQQKSSQAPKLLFHYYDKDFNNEADTPDNFQSRRPNTSFCFLDIRSPGLGDTAMYLCATSRGRGSHEKLFFGSGTQLSVL.

The chain has TRBV28 and TRBJ1-1; 9 bases align to TRBD1. V gave up 4 bases and J gave up 5 bases; unmatched junction bases: 8. CDR1 and CDR2 from the germline V gene are MDHEN and SYDVKM. The CDR3 totals 15 residues. The CDR3 protein is CASSSGQGVGTEAFF. The CDR3 region has the DNA TGTGCCAGCAGTTCGGGACAGGGTGTTGGTACTGAAGCTTTCTTT.

This chain uses TRBV21-1 with TRBJ2-7; the DNA was not used to check the table's D call, TRBD2. TRBV21-1 is marked as a pseudogene. The length of the CDR3 is 12 residues. The CDR3 here is CASSRRVSAQYF. In DNA form, the CDR3 reads TGTGCCAGCAGCCGACGGGTATCAGCCCAGTACTTC.

This clone was found a few times. The chain is built from TRBV30 and TRBJ1-3; the D is unclear. This CDR3 contains 15 residues. The V gene lost 3 bases and the J gene lost 4 bases, with 16 bases spanning the gap. Per germline, CDR1 GTSNPN and CDR2 SVGIG (reference sequence). CDR3 sequence (DNA): TGTGCCTGGAGCGTGGAGGCGGCCACCGGAAACACCATATATTTT. This codes for CAWSVEAATGNTIYF. The full variable domain, in which reference TRBV30 and TRBJ1-3 provide the parts outside the CDR3, is SQTIHQWPATLVQPVGSPLSLECTVEGTSNPNLYWYRQAAGRGLQLLFYSVGIGQISSEVPQNLSASRPQDRQFILSSKKLLLSDSGFYLCAWSVEAATGNTIYFGEGSWLTVV.

Points on this clone: The same CDR3 can be traced to other DNA sequences in this sample. V usage is TRBV9 and J usage is TRBJ2-3, with TRBD2 matching 8 bases. The CDR3 is 15 amino acids. Germline CDR1 reads SGDLS; CDR2 reads YYNGEE. V lost 0 bases to trimming and J lost 2 bases; unmatched junction nucleotides: 2. The CDR3 DNA reads TGTGCCAGCAGCGTAGCGGGGGGGCCCACAGATACGCAGTATTTT. This gives the protein CASSVAGGPTDTQYF. Combining the CDR3 with reference TRBV9 and TRBJ2-3 gives the whole variable domain DSGVTQTPKHLITATGQRVTLRCSPRSGDLSVYWYQQSLDQGLQFLIQYYNGEERAKGNILERFSAQQFPDLHSELNLSSLELGDSALYFCASSVAGGPTDTQYFGPGTRLTVL.

The V gene is TRBV4-1, the J gene TRBJ2-5; 8 bases align to TRBD2. Losses at the gene ends were 0 bases for V and 0 bases for J; bases not matched to a gene: 9. Germline loops: CDR1 MGHRA, CDR2 YSYEKL. The CDR3 consists of 18 residues. CDR3 sequence reads: CASSQEFGLASYQETQYF. For the CDR3, the DNA is TGCGCCAGCAGCCAAGAATTTGGACTAGCCTCGTACCAAGAGACCCAGTACTTC.